The clone carrying this T cell receptor beta chain was found many times. This CDR3 has 12 amino acids. V dropped 3 bases and J dropped 5 bases, with 10 bases sitting between them. In germline, CDR1 is DFQATT, CDR2 SNEGSKA (reference sequence). The data stem from a study of early T cells in non-severe SARS-CoV-2 infection. TCRdb re-called the 5' RACE reads with MiXCR, one entry per CDR3 protein. The table includes 100,000 to 150,000 distinct CDR3 sequences, more than 12% detected once. The J gene is TRBJ2-5, the V gene TRBV20-1, with no clear D. The sample was whole blood. This TCR derives from an adult who was a healthcare worker with PCR-confirmed SARS-CoV-2 infection or an uninfected control (not recorded which). The CDR3 spells CSARSVGETQYF. As DNA, the CDR3 is TGCAGTGCTAGGTCCGTGGGGGAGACCCAGTACTTC.